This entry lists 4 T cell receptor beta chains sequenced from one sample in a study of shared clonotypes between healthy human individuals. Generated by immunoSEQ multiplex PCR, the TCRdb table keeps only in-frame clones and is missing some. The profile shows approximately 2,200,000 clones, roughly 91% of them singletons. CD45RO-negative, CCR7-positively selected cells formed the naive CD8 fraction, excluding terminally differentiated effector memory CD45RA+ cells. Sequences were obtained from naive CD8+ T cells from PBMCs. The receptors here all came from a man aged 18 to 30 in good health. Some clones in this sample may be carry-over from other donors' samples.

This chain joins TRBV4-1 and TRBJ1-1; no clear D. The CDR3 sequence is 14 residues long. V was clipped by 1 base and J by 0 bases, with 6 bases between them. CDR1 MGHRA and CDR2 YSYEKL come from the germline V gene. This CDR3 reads CASSQVKMNTEAFF. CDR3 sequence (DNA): TGCGCCAGCAGCCAAGTCAAGATGAACACTGAAGCTTTCTTT.

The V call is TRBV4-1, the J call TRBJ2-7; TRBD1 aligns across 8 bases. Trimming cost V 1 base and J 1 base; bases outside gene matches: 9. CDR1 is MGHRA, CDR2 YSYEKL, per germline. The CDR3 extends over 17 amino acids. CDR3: CASSQVWTGTWSYEQYF. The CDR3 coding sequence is TGCGCCAGCAGCCAAGTCTGGACAGGGACATGGTCCTACGAGCAGTACTTC.

The CDR3 sequence: CASSPLGGVTEAFF. CDR3 bases: TGTGCCAGCAGCCCCCTAGGAGGGGTGACTGAAGCTTTCTTT. This rearrangement joins TRBV6-5 to TRBJ1-1; TRBD1 is a possible D gene (5 bases). CDR3 length equals 14 residues. Germline V gives CDR1 MNHEY, CDR2 SVGAGI. V gave up 6 bases and J gave up 5 bases, with 16 bases separating them.

CDR3 in DNA: TGCGCCAGCAGTGAGAGGGGTAGAACCTACGAGCAGTACTTC. Amino acids: CASSERGRTYEQYF. This sequence joins TRBV10-1 and TRBJ2-7, with TRBD1 as a possible D gene (5 bases). With 2 bases removed from V and 2 bases from J, the gap between germline ends came to 10 bases. The CDR3 contains 14 residues. Germline V gives CDR1 WNHNN, CDR2 SYGVQD (reference sequence).